What follows are 32 T cell receptor beta chains derived from one specimen sequenced in a study of cytomegalovirus exposure and HLA in healthy donors. The PCR ran on 60 Vbeta and 13 Jbeta primers. The assay was immunoSEQ multiplex PCR, and TCRdb's table has in-frame clones only and misses some. Of about 97,000 clones in the sample, around 85% were seen once. Input material: PBMCs. The source of these receptors is a man aged 25-40 years in good health and CMV-seronegative.

J is TRBJ1-5 and V is TRBV7-9, with D possibly TRBD1 on 5 matching bases. The CDR3 totals 15 residues. The V gene lost 1 base and the J gene lost 8 bases, with 15 bases spanning the gap. Germline V gene lookup returns CDR1 SEHNR and CDR2 FQNEAQ (reference sequence). CDR3 residues: CASSLGQLPTEPQHF. The CDR3 DNA follows: TGTGCCAGCAGCTTAGGACAGCTACCGACTGAGCCCCAGCATTTT.

V gene TRBV27 combines with J gene TRBJ1-1; 8 positions match TRBD1. The ends lost 6 bases at V and 3 bases at J; junction bases unmatched: 6. Germline CDR1 and CDR2: MNHEY and SMNVEV (reference sequence). This CDR3 has 14 residues. CDR3 amino acids: CASSQGARYTEAFF. DNA of the CDR3: TGTGCCAGCAGCCAGGGGGCGCGGTACACTGAAGCTTTCTTT.

The rearrangement links TRBV30 to TRBJ1-3, with TRBD1 matching over 8 bases. The CDR3 has 16 residues. Trimming cost V 0 bases and J 2 bases; bases outside gene matches: 6. Germline CDR1 reads GTSNPN; CDR2 reads SVGIG (reference sequence). CDR3 protein: CAWSVSNRGTGNTIYF. The CDR3 DNA follows: TGTGCCTGGAGTGTTTCAAACAGGGGGACTGGAAACACCATATATTTT.

This rearrangement joins TRBV9 to TRBJ1-2, with D perhaps matching TRBD1 (6 bases). The germline V gene encodes CDR1 SGDLS and CDR2 YYNGEE. Trimming removed 0 bases from V and 7 bases from J, with 7 bases in between. The CDR3 runs 12 residues. The CDR3 DNA sequence: TGTGCCAGCAGCGTAGTGACAGGTGGCTACACCTTC. Its protein is CASSVVTGGYTF. The complete variable domain, with remaining parts taken from reference TRBV9 and TRBJ1-2, reads DSGVTQTPKHLITATGQRVTLRCSPRSGDLSVYWYQQSLDQGLQFLIQYYNGEERAKGNILERFSAQQFPDLHSELNLSSLELGDSALYFCASSVVTGGYTFGSGTRLTVV.

In the case of this clone: An end of the junction does not agree with germline; a read error may underlie this. CDR3 in DNA: TGTGCCAACAGCTCCGGGGAGTATGGCTACACCTTC. As protein: CANSSGEYGYTF. V usage is TRBV7-9 and J usage is TRBJ1-2; unclear D gene. Germline V gives CDR1 SEHNR, CDR2 FQNEAQ (reference sequence). This CDR3 is 12 amino acids long.

The chain carries TRBV27 and TRBJ1-5; 8 positions agree with TRBD1. The CDR3 length is 14 residues. V lost 6 bases and J lost 5; bases outside the gene matches: 6. Germline V CDR1 and CDR2: MNHEY, SMNVEV (reference sequence). The CDR3 coding sequence is TGTGCCAGCAGGTGGACAGGGTCGGATCAGCCCCAGCATTTT. Amino acid sequence: CASRWTGSDQPQHF.

V gene TRBV30 combines with J gene TRBJ1-1; 7 bases are shared with TRBD1. The CDR3 loop spans 15 amino acids. Per germline, CDR1 GTSNPN and CDR2 SVGIG (reference sequence). The V gene end was trimmed by 0 bases and the J gene end by 1 base; junction bases not matched to a gene: 5. The CDR3, as DNA: TGTGCCTGGAGTGTAGGGGGCGCGGGGAACACTGAAGCTTTCTTT. Its translation is CAWSVGGAGNTEAFF.

The chain employs TRBV9 and TRBJ1-4; TRBD1 aligns across 7 bases. CDR3 size: 15 residues. Germline V gene sequence: CDR1 SGDLS, CDR2 YYNGEE. V was pared by 2 bases and J by 4 bases, with 5 bases of the junction left unmatched. The CDR3 sequence is CASSVQGQVNEKLFF. CDR3 in DNA: TGTGCCAGCAGCGTCCAAGGACAGGTTAATGAAAAACTGTTTTTT.

The chain couples TRBV27 to TRBJ2-7; 8 bases fit TRBD1. Germline loops: CDR1 MNHEY, CDR2 SMNVEV (reference sequence). J gave up 6 bases and V 4 bases, and 11 bases lay outside the gene matches. The CDR3 has 15 amino acids. The CDR3 DNA follows: TGTGCCAGCAGTTCTAACCGGGACAGGAATGTCGAGCAGTACTTC. Translation: CASSSNRDRNVEQYF.

This sequence joins TRBV27 and TRBJ2-7, with no clear D. CDR1 and CDR2 (germline): MNHEY, SMNVEV (reference sequence). The V end lost 6 bases, the J end lost 3 bases, and 6 bases lay between the germline ends. This CDR3 is built from 11 residues. The CDR3 DNA follows: TGTGCCAGCAGCCCCGGCTACGAGCAGTACTTC. This sequence encodes CASSPGYEQYF.

The chain links TRBV6-6 to TRBJ2-7; D is possibly TRBD2 (5 bases). V was cut by 2 bases and J by 6 bases, with 5 bases left in between. The germline gives CDR1 MNHNY, CDR2 SVGAGI (reference sequence). This CDR3 region has 11 residues. The CDR3 nucleotides read TGTGCCAGCAGTTACGCGGGCGAGCAGTACTTC. Translated, it gives CASSYAGEQYF.

V gene TRBV28 combines with J gene TRBJ2-7, with 7 nucleotides matching TRBD1. The CDR3 totals 14 residues. Per germline, CDR1 MDHEN and CDR2 SYDVKM. This CDR3 reads CASCLQGSYYEQYV. The CDR3 nucleotides are TGTGCCAGCTGTTTACAGGGGTCTTACTACGAGCAGTACGTC.

V usage is TRBV29-1 and J usage is TRBJ2-7, with TRBD2 identical over 12 bases. Germline V gives CDR1 SQVTM, CDR2 ANQGSEA. V shed 6 bases, J shed 4 bases, and the junction held 7 bases outside the gene matches. The length of the CDR3 is 14 residues. CDR3 sequence (DNA): TGCAGCGTCACCGGGACTAGCGGGTGGTACGAGCAGTACTTC. Its translation: CSVTGTSGWYEQYF.

J is TRBJ2-5 and V is TRBV19; D possibly corresponds to TRBD1 (5 bases). The CDR3 runs 14 residues. The V gene lost 8 bases and the J gene lost 0 bases, with 13 bases spanning the gap. In germline, CDR1 is LNHDA, CDR2 SQIVND (reference sequence). CDR3 in DNA: TGTGCCAGTGGAGACAGAAGATACCAAGAGACCCAGTACTTC. Translation: CASGDRRYQETQYF.

V gene TRBV7-2 combines with J gene TRBJ2-3; the D is unclear. The V gene lost 1 base and the J gene lost 5 bases, with 7 bases spanning the gap. Germline CDR1 SGHTA, CDR2 FQGNSA. The CDR3 runs 13 residues. The CDR3 sequence: CASSLGWQDTQYF. Written as DNA, the CDR3 is TGTGCCAGCAGCTTAGGGTGGCAAGATACGCAGTATTTT.

The rearrangement uses TRBV25-1 and TRBJ1-3, with D unclear. The germline CDR1 and CDR2 sequences are MGHDK and SYGVNS. The CDR3 is 15 residues long. The V gene lost 5 bases and the J gene lost 0 bases, with 11 bases spanning the gap. For the CDR3, the DNA is TGTGCCAGCAGTCCCCTCCGGAGCTCTGGAAACACCATATATTTT. This sequence encodes CASSPLRSSGNTIYF. Full variable domain (missing parts from reference TRBV25-1 and TRBJ1-3): EADIYQTPRYLVIGTGKKITLECSQTMGHDKMYWYQQDPGMELHLIHYSYGVNSTEKGDLSSESTVSRIRTEHFPLTLESARPSHTSQYLCASSPLRSSGNTIYFGEGSWLTVV.

V and J are TRBV28 and TRBJ1-5, with D tentatively TRBD1 (6 bases). There are 12 residues in the CDR3. Germline V CDR1 and CDR2: MDHEN, SYDVKM. V lost 5 bases and J lost 9, with 11 bases in between. CDR3 in DNA: TGTGCCAGCAGTACAGGGTCGCGGCCCCAGCATTTT. Translated, it gives CASSTGSRPQHF.

The chain couples TRBV15 to TRBJ1-2; 9 bases line up with TRBD1. This CDR3 has 14 amino acids. The junction had 8 bases not matched to a gene; V was cut back by 4 bases and J by 8 bases. The germline gives CDR1 LNHNV, CDR2 YYDKDF (reference sequence). The DNA of the CDR3 is TGTGCCACCAGCACCCGACAGGGGGGAGGAGGCTACACCTTC. It specifies CATSTRQGGGGYTF.

This sequence joins TRBV7-2 and TRBJ1-1, with a weak D call TRBD1 (6 bases). Germline V CDR1 and CDR2: SGHTA, FQGNSA. V was cut by 6 bases and J by 4 bases, with 12 bases left in between. This CDR3 has 13 residues. The CDR3, as DNA: TGTGCCAGCAGGATGGGGGCGGTCACTGAAGCTTTCTTT. Its protein is CASRMGAVTEAFF.

The chain recombines TRBV13 with TRBJ2-3; D gene unclear. The length of the CDR3 is 15 residues. Between the trimmed V and J ends, which lost 4 bases and 0 bases, there was a span of 11 bases. CDR1 PRHDT and CDR2 FYEKMQ come from the germline V gene (reference sequence). CDR3 in amino acids: CASSSQTVSTDTQYF. The CDR3, as DNA: TGTGCCAGCAGCTCCCAGACTGTTAGCACAGATACGCAGTATTTT. Combining the CDR3 with reference TRBV13 and TRBJ2-3 gives the whole variable domain AAGVIQSPRHLIKEKRETATLKCYPIPRHDTVYWYQQGPGQDPQFLISFYEKMQSDKGSIPDRFSAQQFSDYHSELNMSSLELGDSALYFCASSSQTVSTDTQYFGPGTRLTVL.

This chain joins TRBV18 and TRBJ2-2; 10 positions match TRBD2. The germline V gene encodes CDR1 KGHSH and CDR2 LQKENI. The CDR3 extends over 17 amino acids. The ends lost 5 bases at V and 0 bases at J; junction bases unmatched: 6. The CDR3 region is CASSTTSGVANTGELFF. CDR3 sequence (DNA): TGTGCCAGCTCAACTACTAGCGGGGTCGCGAACACCGGGGAGCTGTTTTTT.

The rearrangement links TRBV28 to TRBJ2-4; possibly TRBD2 for D (6 bases). Trimming stripped 5 bases from V and 0 bases from J, with 23 bases between. Germline CDR1 is MDHEN and CDR2 is SYDVKM. There are 19 residues in the CDR3. Here the CDR3 reads CASSPPSLGDLLAKNIQYF. The CDR3 DNA is TGTGCCAGCAGTCCCCCCAGTTTGGGGGACTTACTAGCCAAAAACATTCAGTACTTC.

This rearrangement joins TRBV29-1 to TRBJ2-1; 7 positions match TRBD2. This CDR3 has 15 residues. Trimming removed 4 bases from V and 3 bases from J; junction bases left unmatched: 9. Germline values: CDR1 SQVTM, CDR2 ANQGSEA. Here the CDR3 DNA reads TGCAGCGTTGCCTTGCTAGCGGACTACTACAATGAGCAGTTCTTC. Translation: CSVALLADYYNEQFF.

This rearrangement joins TRBV6-6 to TRBJ2-1, with D unresolved. The germline gives CDR1 MNHNY, CDR2 SVGAGI (reference sequence). V was trimmed by 8 bases and J by 5 bases, leaving 19 bases between them. CDR3 length equals 15 residues. The CDR3 sequence: CASRDTLQADNEQFF. CDR3 bases: TGTGCCAGCCGCGATACCCTCCAAGCCGACAATGAGCAGTTCTTC.

This chain uses TRBV28 with TRBJ1-5; a weak D match, TRBD1 (5 bases). CDR1 is MDHEN, CDR2 SYDVKM, per germline. V was pared by 8 bases and J by 4 bases, with 12 bases between. This CDR3 contains 13 residues. CDR3: CASSERGNQPQHF. The CDR3 nucleotides read TGTGCCAGCTCGGAAAGGGGAAATCAGCCCCAGCATTTT.

The chain joins TRBV5-6 to TRBJ2-7; no clear D gene. The CDR3 extends over 12 amino acids. CDR1 is SGHDT and CDR2 is YYEEEE in the germline V gene. V gave up 3 bases and J gave up 3 bases, with 7 bases separating them. The CDR3 loop reads CASSSMSYEQYF. DNA of the CDR3: TGTGCCAGCAGCTCCATGAGCTACGAGCAGTACTTC.

The V call is TRBV14, the J call TRBJ1-1; D might be TRBD1 (5 bases). The CDR3 spans 14 residues. Between the trimmed V and J ends, which lost 1 base and 5 bases, there was a span of 11 bases. Germline V CDR1 and CDR2: SGHDN, FVKESK. The CDR3 DNA reads as TGTGCCAGCAGCCAAGGACAGAGTAAGACTGAAGCTTTCTTT. Translation: CASSQGQSKTEAFF.

This clone was seen only once. CDR3 protein: CASTHRGADYGYTF. CDR3 bases: TGTGCCAGTACCCACCGGGGGGCTGACTATGGCTACACCTTC. The chain uses TRBV5-8 and TRBJ1-2; D may be TRBD1 (6 bases). Per the germline V gene, CDR1 is SGHTS and CDR2 is YDEGEE. V lost 8 bases to trimming and J lost 3 bases, with 17 bases between them. The CDR3 totals 14 residues.

J is TRBJ2-7 and V is TRBV7-9, with 13 positions matching TRBD2. The germline V gene has CDR1 SEHNR and CDR2 FQNEAQ (reference sequence). Unmatched junction bases numbered 6, after V lost 4 bases and J lost 6 bases. The CDR3 is made up of 15 amino acids. The CDR3 DNA follows: TGTGCCAGCAGCTCCTGGACTAGCGGGAGTTTCGAGCAGTACTTC. Translating it yields CASSSWTSGSFEQYF.

The gene calls are TRBV2 and TRBJ2-2; 7 bases map to TRBD1. With V trimmed by 8 bases and J by 6 bases, 6 bases remained unmatched. CDR1 is SNHLY and CDR2 is FYNNEI in the germline V gene. The CDR3 has 13 amino acids. CDR3 loop: CASASTGPGELFF. The CDR3 DNA reads as TGTGCCAGCGCATCGACAGGGCCCGGGGAGCTGTTTTTT.

J is TRBJ2-7 and V is TRBV7-2; 12 bases match TRBD2. Unmatched junction bases numbered 5, after V lost 5 bases and J lost 0 bases. CDR1 and CDR2 (germline): SGHTA, FQGNSA. This CDR3 region has 16 residues. The DNA for the CDR3 is TGTGCCAGCAGCACCAGACTAGCGGGAGACTCCTACGAGCAGTACTTC. This gives the protein CASSTRLAGDSYEQYF.

The gene calls are TRBV5-1 and TRBJ2-1, with 8 bases matching TRBD2. This CDR3 contains 14 residues. The J segment lost 3 bases and the V segment lost 5 bases, leaving 4 bases of the junction unmatched. CDR1 and CDR2 from the germline V gene are SGHRS and YFSETQ. CDR3 nucleotides: TGCGCCAGCAGACCGGGACTAGACTACAATGAGCAGTTCTTC. Amino acid sequence: CASRPGLDYNEQFF.